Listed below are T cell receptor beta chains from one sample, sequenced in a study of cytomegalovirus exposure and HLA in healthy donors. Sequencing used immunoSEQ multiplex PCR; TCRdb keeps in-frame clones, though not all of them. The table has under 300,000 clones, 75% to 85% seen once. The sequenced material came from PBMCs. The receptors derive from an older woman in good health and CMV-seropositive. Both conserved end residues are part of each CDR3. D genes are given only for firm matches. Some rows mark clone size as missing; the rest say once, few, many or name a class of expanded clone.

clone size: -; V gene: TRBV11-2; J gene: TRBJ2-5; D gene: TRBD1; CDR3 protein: CASSLGLRQGQETQYF; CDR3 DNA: TGTGCCAGCAGCTTAGGCTTGCGACAGGGGCAAGAGACCCAGTACTTC
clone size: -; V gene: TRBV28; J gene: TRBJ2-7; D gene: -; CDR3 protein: CASSLLEGRYEQYF; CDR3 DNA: TGTGCCAGCAGTTTATTGGAGGGCCGGTACGAGCAGTACTTC
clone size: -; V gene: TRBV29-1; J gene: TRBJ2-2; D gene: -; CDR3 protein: CSALGRGEDLTGELFF; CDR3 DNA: TGCAGCGCGCTAGGGAGGGGGGAGGACCTCACCGGGGAGCTGTTTTTT
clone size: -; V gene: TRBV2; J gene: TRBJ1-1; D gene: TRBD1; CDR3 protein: CASSSDKGAGTEAFF; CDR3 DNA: TGTGCCAGCTCGAGTGATAAGGGGGCGGGCACTGAAGCTTTCTTT
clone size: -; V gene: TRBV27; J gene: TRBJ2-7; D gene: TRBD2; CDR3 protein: CASSSWTSGSIYEQYF; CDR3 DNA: TGTGCCAGCAGTTCCTGGACAAGCGGGAGTATATACGAGCAGTACTTC
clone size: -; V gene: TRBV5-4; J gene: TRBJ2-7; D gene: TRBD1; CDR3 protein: CASSLAGTESYEQYF; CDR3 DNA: TGTGCCAGCAGCTTGGCCGGGACAGAGTCCTACGAGCAGTACTTC
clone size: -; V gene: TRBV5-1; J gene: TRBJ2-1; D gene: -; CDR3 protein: CASSLGGAYNEQFF; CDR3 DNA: TGCGCCAGCAGCTTGGGGGGAGCTTACAATGAGCAGTTCTTC
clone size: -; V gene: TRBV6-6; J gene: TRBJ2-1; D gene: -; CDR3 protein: CASSYETANNEQFF; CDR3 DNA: TGTGCCAGCAGTTACGAGACAGCTAACAATGAGCAGTTCTTC
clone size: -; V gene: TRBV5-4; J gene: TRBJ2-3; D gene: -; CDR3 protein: CASSLSRGSTDTQYF; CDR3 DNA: TGTGCCAGCAGCTTGTCCCGGGGTAGCACAGATACGCAGTATTTT
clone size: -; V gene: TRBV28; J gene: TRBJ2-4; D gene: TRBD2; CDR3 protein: CASSSYDQEFGGRTVIQYF; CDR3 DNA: TGTGCCAGCAGTTCATATGATCAGGAATTCGGCGGGAGAACGGTCATTCAGTACTTC
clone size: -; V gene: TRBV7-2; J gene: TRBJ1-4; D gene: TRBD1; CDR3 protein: CASSLRGPNEKLFF; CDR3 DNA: TGTGCCAGCAGCTTAAGGGGGCCTAATGAAAAACTGTTTTTT
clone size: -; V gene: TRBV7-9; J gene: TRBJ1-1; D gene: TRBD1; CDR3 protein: CASSLDRGTEAFF; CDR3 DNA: TGTGCCAGCAGCTTGGACAGGGGAACTGAAGCTTTCTTT
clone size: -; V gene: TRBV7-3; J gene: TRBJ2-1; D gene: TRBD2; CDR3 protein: CASSGGLPNEQFF; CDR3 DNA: TGTGCCAGCAGCGGGGGACTACCCAATGAGCAGTTCTTC
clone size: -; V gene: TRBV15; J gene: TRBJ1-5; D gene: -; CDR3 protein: CATSRDLGRGWVQPQHF; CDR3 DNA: TGTGCCACCAGCAGAGATCTAGGCAGGGGCTGGGTGCAGCCCCAGCATTTT
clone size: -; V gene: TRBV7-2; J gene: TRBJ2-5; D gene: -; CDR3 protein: CASSLRQGQETQYF; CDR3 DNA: TGTGCCAGCAGCTTACGGCAGGGGCAAGAGACCCAGTACTTC
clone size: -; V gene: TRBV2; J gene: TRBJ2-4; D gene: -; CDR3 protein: CASRGQVGNIQYF; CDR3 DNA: TGTGCCAGCAGGGGACAAGTGGGAAACATTCAGTACTTC
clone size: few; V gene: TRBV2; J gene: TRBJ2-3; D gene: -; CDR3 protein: CASREGGIGTDTQYF; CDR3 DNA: TGTGCCAGCAGGGAGGGCGGGATTGGCACAGATACGCAGTATTTT
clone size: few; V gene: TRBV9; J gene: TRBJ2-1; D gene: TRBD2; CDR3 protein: CASSASGSSYNEQFF; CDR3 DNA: TGTGCCAGCAGCGCCAGCGGGAGTTCCTACAATGAGCAGTTCTTC
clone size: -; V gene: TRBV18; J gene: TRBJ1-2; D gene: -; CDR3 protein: CASSPGTQAFYGYTF; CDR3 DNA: TGTGCCAGCTCACCAGGGACACAGGCTTTCTATGGCTACACCTTC
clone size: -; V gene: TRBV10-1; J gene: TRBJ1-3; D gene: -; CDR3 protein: CASSSGSTGNTIYF; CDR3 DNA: TGCGCCAGCAGTTCAGGATCCACTGGAAACACCATATATTTT
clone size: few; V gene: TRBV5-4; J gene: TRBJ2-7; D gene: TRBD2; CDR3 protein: CASSYSSGRNYEQYF; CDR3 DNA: TGTGCCAGCAGCTATTCTAGCGGGAGGAACTACGAGCAGTACTTC
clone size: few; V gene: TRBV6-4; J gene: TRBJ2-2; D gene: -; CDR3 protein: CASSPQYTGELFF; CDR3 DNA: TGTGCCAGCAGCCCTCAGTACACCGGGGAGCTGTTTTTT
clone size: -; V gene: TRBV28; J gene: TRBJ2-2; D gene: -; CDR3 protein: CASSPPSGELFF; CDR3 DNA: TGTGCCAGCAGCCCCCCGTCCGGGGAGCTGTTTTTT
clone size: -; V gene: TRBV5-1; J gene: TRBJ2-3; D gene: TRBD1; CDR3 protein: CASSDRTGSDTQYF; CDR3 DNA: TGCGCCAGCAGCGATCGGACAGGTTCAGATACGCAGTATTTT
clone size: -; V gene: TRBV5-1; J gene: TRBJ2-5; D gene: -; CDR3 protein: CASSESAGETQYF; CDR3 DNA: TGCGCCAGCAGCGAGTCGGCGGGAGAGACCCAGTACTTC
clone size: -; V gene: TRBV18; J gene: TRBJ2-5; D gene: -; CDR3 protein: CASSPGWEATQYF; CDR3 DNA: TGTGCCAGCTCACCCGGGTGGGAGGCGACCCAGTACTTC
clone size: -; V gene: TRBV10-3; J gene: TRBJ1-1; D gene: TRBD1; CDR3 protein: CAIRGDRETLNTEAFF; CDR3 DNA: TGTGCCATCAGGGGGGACAGGGAAACCCTGAACACTGAAGCTTTCTTT
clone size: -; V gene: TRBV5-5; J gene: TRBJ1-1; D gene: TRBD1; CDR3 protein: CASSFFQGEAEAFF; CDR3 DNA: TGTGCCAGCAGCTTCTTTCAGGGGGAGGCTGAAGCTTTCTTT
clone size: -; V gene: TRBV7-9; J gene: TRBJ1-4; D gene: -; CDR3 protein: CASSRRGSTNEKLFF; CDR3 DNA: TGTGCCAGCAGCCGAAGGGGATCGACTAATGAAAAACTGTTTTTT
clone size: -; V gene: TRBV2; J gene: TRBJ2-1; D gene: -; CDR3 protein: CASSERRESSYNEQFF; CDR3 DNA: TGTGCCAGCAGTGAACGGCGGGAATCTTCCTACAATGAGCAGTTCTTC
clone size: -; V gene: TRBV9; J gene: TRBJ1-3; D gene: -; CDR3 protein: CASSVVPPEGVSGNTIYF; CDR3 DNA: TGTGCCAGCAGCGTAGTCCCTCCAGAAGGGGTCTCTGGAAACACCATATATTTT
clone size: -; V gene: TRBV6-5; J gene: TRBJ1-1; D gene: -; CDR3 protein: CASSFPGGFEAFF; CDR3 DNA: TGTGCCAGCAGTTTCCCGGGGGGATTTGAAGCTTTCTTT
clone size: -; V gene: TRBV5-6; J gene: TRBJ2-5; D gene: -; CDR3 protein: CASSSPAGRGQETQYF; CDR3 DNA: TGTGCCAGCAGCTCCCCTGCGGGGAGAGGGCAAGAGACCCAGTACTTC
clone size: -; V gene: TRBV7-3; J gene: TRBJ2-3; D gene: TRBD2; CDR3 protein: CASSYYSGRGDTQYF; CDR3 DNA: TGTGCCAGCAGCTACTATAGCGGGAGAGGAGATACGCAGTATTTT
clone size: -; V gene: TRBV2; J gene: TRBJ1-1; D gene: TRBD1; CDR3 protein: CARRRQGSAFF; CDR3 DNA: TGTGCCAGAAGACGACAGGGTTCGGCTTTCTTT
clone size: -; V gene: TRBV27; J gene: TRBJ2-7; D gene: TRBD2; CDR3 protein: CASSTLAGVTEQYF; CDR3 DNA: TGTGCCAGCAGTACACTAGCGGGAGTAACCGAGCAGTACTTC
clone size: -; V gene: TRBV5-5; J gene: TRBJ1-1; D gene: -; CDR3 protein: CASSLGPANTEAFF; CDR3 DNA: TGTGCCAGCAGCTTGGGGCCCGCGAACACTGAAGCTTTCTTT
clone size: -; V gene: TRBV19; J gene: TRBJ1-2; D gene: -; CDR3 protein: CASSTQTDPEPYGYTF; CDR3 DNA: TGTGCCAGTAGTACCCAGACAGATCCCGAACCCTATGGCTACACCTTC
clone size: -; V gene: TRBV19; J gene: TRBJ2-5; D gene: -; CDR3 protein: CASSISPQETQYF; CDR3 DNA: TGTGCCAGTAGTATTAGTCCACAAGAGACCCAGTACTTC
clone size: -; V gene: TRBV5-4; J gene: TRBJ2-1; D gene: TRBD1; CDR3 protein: CASSLAGGGQGANEQFF; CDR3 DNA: TGTGCCAGCAGCTTGGCGGGGGGGGGACAGGGGGCAAATGAGCAGTTCTTC
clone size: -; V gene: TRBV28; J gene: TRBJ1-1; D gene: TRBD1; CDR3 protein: CASSFRDSNTEAFF; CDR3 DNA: TGTGCCAGCAGTTTCCGGGACAGCAACACTGAAGCTTTCTTT
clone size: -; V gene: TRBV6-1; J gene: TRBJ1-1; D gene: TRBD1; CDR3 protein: CASRRGQGDTEAFF; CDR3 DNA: TGTGCCAGCAGGCGGGGACAGGGGGACACTGAAGCTTTCTTT
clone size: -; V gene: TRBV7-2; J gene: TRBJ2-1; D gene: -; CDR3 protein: CASSLGGLSYNEQFF; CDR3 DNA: TGTGCCAGCAGCCTCGGGGGACTCTCCTACAATGAGCAGTTCTTC
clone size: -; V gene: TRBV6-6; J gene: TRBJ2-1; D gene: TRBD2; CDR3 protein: CASRMVAGVGYNEQFF; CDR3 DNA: TGTGCCAGCCGGATGGTGGCGGGAGTAGGGTACAATGAGCAGTTCTTC
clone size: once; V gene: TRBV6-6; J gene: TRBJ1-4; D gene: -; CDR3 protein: CASSTSGHATNEKLFF; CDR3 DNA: TGTGCCAGCAGTACCTCGGGACATGCAACTAATGAAAAACTGTTTTTT
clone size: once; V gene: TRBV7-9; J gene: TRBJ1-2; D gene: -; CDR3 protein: CSSSPSFAADGYTF; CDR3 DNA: TGTTCCAGCAGCCCTAGTTTTGCCGCCGATGGCTACACCTTC
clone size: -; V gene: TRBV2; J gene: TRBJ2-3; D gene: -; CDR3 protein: CASSEGLASTDTQYF; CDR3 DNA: TGTGCCAGCAGTGAAGGTCTAGCCAGCACAGATACGCAGTATTTT
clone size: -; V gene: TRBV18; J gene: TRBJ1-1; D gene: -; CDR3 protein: CASSPSEAKWENTEAFF; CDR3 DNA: TGTGCCAGCTCACCATCGGAGGCGAAGTGGGAGAACACTGAAGCTTTCTTT
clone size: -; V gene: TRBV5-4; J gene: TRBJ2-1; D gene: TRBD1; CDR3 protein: CASSGPGTEYNEQFF; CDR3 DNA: TGTGCCAGCAGCGGTCCCGGGACAGAGTACAATGAGCAGTTCTTC
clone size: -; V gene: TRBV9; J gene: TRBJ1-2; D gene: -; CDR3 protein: CASSAGGEGYTF; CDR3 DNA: TGTGCCAGCAGCGCAGGAGGGGAGGGCTACACCTTC
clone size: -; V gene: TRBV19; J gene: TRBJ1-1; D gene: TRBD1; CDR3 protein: CASKRGTGPYFEAFF; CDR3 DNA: TGTGCCAGTAAAAGGGGGACAGGGCCTTACTTTGAAGCTTTCTTT
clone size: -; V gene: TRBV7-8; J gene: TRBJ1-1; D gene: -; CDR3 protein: CASSVLGGRTEAFF; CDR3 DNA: TGTGCCAGCAGCGTACTGGGGGGTCGCACTGAAGCTTTCTTT
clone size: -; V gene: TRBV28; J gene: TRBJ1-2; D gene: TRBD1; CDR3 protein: CASWDRKGNGYTF; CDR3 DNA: TGTGCCAGTTGGGACAGGAAAGGGAATGGCTACACCTTC
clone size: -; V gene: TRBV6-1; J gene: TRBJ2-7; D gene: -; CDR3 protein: CASIDGVAYEQYF; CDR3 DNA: TGTGCCAGCATCGACGGAGTAGCCTACGAGCAGTACTTC
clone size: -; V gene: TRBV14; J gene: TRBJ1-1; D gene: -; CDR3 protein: CASSQVGRPNTEAFF; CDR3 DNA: TGTGCCAGCAGCCAAGTGGGCAGACCGAACACTGAAGCTTTCTTT
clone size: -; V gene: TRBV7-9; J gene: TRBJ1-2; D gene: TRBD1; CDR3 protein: CASRWTGDEYGYTF; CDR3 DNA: TGTGCCAGCAGGTGGACAGGGGATGAATATGGCTACACCTTC
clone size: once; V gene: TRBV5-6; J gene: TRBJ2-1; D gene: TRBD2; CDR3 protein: CASSPGTRHNEQFF; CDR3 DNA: TGTGCCAGCAGTCCCGGGACTAGACACAATGAGCAGTTCTTC